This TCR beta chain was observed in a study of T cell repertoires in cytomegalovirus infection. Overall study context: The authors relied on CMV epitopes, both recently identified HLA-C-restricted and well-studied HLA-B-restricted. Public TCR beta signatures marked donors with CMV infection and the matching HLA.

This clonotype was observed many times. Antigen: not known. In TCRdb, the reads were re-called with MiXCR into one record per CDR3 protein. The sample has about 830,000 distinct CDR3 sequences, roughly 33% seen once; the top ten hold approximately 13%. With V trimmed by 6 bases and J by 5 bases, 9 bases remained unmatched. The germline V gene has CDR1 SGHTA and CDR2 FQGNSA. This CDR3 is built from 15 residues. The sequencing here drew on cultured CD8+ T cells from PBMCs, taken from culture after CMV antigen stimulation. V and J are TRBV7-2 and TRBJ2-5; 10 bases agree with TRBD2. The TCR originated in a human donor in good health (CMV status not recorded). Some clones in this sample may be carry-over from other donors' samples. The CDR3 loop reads CASRWTSGGRETQYF. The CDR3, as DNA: TGTGCCAGCAGATGGACTAGCGGTGGACGGGAGACCCAGTACTTC.